The rows below give T cell receptor beta chains drawn from one sample of a study of blood T cell repertoires in COVID-19. Sequencing was performed with immunoSEQ multiplex PCR; in TCRdb, only in-frame clones are kept and a portion is missing. Of about 130,000 clones in the sample, 81% were seen once. Sequencing was performed on peripheral blood. All receptors come from a young man with COVID-19, enrolled during active disease. Both conserved end residues are part of each CDR3. The D gene is left open where the match is weak. Only some rows state a clone size, as once, few, many or a class for expanded clones.

CDR3 DNA: TGTGCCAGCAGTCCGGGACAGGGGGAGGTTGGCTACACCTTC
CDR3 protein: CASSPGQGEVGYTF
J gene: TRBJ1-2
D gene: TRBD1
clone size: .
CDR3 length: 14
V gene: TRBV2

CDR3 DNA: TGCGCCAGCAGCTTGTATACTAGCGGGAGCGGGGAGACCCAGTACTTC
CDR3 protein: CASSLYTSGSGETQYF
J gene: TRBJ2-5
D gene: TRBD2
clone size: .
CDR3 length: 16
V gene: TRBV5-1

CDR3 DNA: TGTGCCAGCAGAACTTGGGGATCGAGACAGGGGATTGAGGGCAATCAGCCCCAGCATTTT
CDR3 protein: CASRTWGSRQGIEGNQPQHF
J gene: TRBJ1-5
D gene: TRBD1
clone size: .
CDR3 length: 20
V gene: TRBV27

CDR3 DNA: TGCGCCAGCACCCCGGACAGTACCTCCTACAATGAGCAGTTCTTC
CDR3 protein: CASTPDSTSYNEQFF
J gene: TRBJ2-1
D gene: .
clone size: .
CDR3 length: 15
V gene: TRBV5-1

CDR3 DNA: TGTGCCAGCTCAAACAGGTACTCAAACACTGAAGCTTTCTTT
CDR3 protein: CASSNRYSNTEAFF
J gene: TRBJ1-1
D gene: .
clone size: .
CDR3 length: 14
V gene: TRBV6-5

CDR3 DNA: TGCAGCGCTAAAATTCTGTTAGTGGAAGCTTTCTTT
CDR3 protein: CSAKILLVEAFF
J gene: TRBJ1-1
D gene: .
clone size: once
CDR3 length: 12
V gene: TRBV29-1

CDR3 DNA: TGCGCCAGCAGCCAAGATTCAGGGGGCTTCCCTCTCGATGGCTACACCTTC
CDR3 protein: CASSQDSGGFPLDGYTF
J gene: TRBJ1-2
D gene: TRBD1
clone size: .
CDR3 length: 17
V gene: TRBV4-3

CDR3 DNA: TGTGCCAGCAGCTTCGAGGCCAGTCAGCCCAATGAGCAGTTCTTC
CDR3 protein: CASSFEASQPNEQFF
J gene: TRBJ2-1
D gene: .
clone size: .
CDR3 length: 15
V gene: TRBV7-9

CDR3 DNA: TGTGCCAGCAGTCGCGGACAGGACCTCACAGATACGCAGTATTTT
CDR3 protein: CASSRGQDLTDTQYF
J gene: TRBJ2-3
D gene: TRBD1
clone size: .
CDR3 length: 15
V gene: TRBV5-6

CDR3 DNA: TGCGCCAGCAGCCCCAGGGTTGGGCAGGGGATGGAGGGCAATCAGCCCCAGCATTTT
CDR3 protein: CASSPRVGQGMEGNQPQHF
J gene: TRBJ1-5
D gene: .
clone size: few
CDR3 length: 19
V gene: TRBV4-1

CDR3 DNA: TGTGCCAGCAGTTACGGGACAAATCAGCCCCAGCATTTT
CDR3 protein: CASSYGTNQPQHF
J gene: TRBJ1-5
D gene: .
clone size: many
CDR3 length: 13
V gene: TRBV6-6

CDR3 DNA: TGCGCCAGCAGCCGCGGGACTAGCGGGGGGGTTTTACAAGAGACCCAGTACTTC
CDR3 protein: CASSRGTSGGVLQETQYF
J gene: TRBJ2-5
D gene: TRBD2
clone size: .
CDR3 length: 18
V gene: TRBV5-1

CDR3 DNA: TGTGCCAGCAGCTTAGAAGACTGGAATGAGCAGTTCTTC
CDR3 protein: CASSLEDWNEQFF
J gene: TRBJ2-1
D gene: .
clone size: .
CDR3 length: 13
V gene: TRBV7-9

CDR3 DNA: TGTGCCAGCAGTTTATCCCGACAGGGTGAGGCCTTC
CDR3 protein: CASSLSRQGEAF
J gene: TRBJ1-2
D gene: TRBD1
clone size: .
CDR3 length: 12
V gene: TRBV12-3/TRBV12-4

CDR3 DNA: TGTGCCAGCAGCTCACCAGTGGATGAGCAGTTCTTC
CDR3 protein: CASSSPVDEQFF
J gene: TRBJ2-1
D gene: .
clone size: .
CDR3 length: 12
V gene: TRBV11-2

CDR3 DNA: TGCGCCAGCAGCGACCCTAGCGGGGGGGCCGCCTACAATGAGCAGTTCTTC
CDR3 protein: CASSDPSGGAAYNEQFF
J gene: TRBJ2-1
D gene: TRBD2
clone size: .
CDR3 length: 17
V gene: TRBV5-1

CDR3 DNA: TGTGCCAGCAGCTTAGGTGGAGGCAGCTCTGGAAACACCATATATTTT
CDR3 protein: CASSLGGGSSGNTIYF
J gene: TRBJ1-3
D gene: .
clone size: .
CDR3 length: 16
V gene: TRBV11-3

CDR3 DNA: TGTGCCAGCAGCTTAGGGGCAGGGAAGGGTCAGCCCCAGCATTTT
CDR3 protein: CASSLGAGKGQPQHF
J gene: TRBJ1-5
D gene: .
clone size: .
CDR3 length: 15
V gene: TRBV7-9

CDR3 DNA: TGTGCCAGCAGTTTGACAGGGGGCGCCCCTTACTATGGCTACACCTTC
CDR3 protein: CASSLTGGAPYYGYTF
J gene: TRBJ1-2
D gene: TRBD1
clone size: .
CDR3 length: 16
V gene: TRBV27

CDR3 DNA: TGTGCCAGCAGCCTTGCGGACAGCCATAATTCACCCCTCCACTTT
CDR3 protein: CASSLADSHNSPLHF
J gene: TRBJ1-6
D gene: .
clone size: .
CDR3 length: 15
V gene: TRBV3-1/TRBV3-2

CDR3 DNA: TGTGCCAGCACCCAGAAGAATGATTACGAGCAGTACTTC
CDR3 protein: CASTQKNDYEQYF
J gene: TRBJ2-7
D gene: .
clone size: many
CDR3 length: 13
V gene: TRBV7-8

CDR3 DNA: TGTGCCAGCAGTTACTCGAGGCCCCCAAGGGGCTATGGCTACACCTTC
CDR3 protein: CASSYSRPPRGYGYTF
J gene: TRBJ1-2
D gene: .
clone size: .
CDR3 length: 16
V gene: TRBV6-5

CDR3 DNA: TGTGCCAGCACCTCGGGGAAAGGGGAGGAGCGGGCCTACAATGAGCAGTTCTTC
CDR3 protein: CASTSGKGEERAYNEQFF
J gene: TRBJ2-1
D gene: .
clone size: once
CDR3 length: 18
V gene: TRBV9

CDR3 DNA: TGTGCCAGCAGCTACCTAGCGGGAGGGCGGGCAGATACGCAGTATTTT
CDR3 protein: CASSYLAGGRADTQYF
J gene: TRBJ2-3
D gene: TRBD2
clone size: .
CDR3 length: 16
V gene: TRBV11-2

CDR3 DNA: TGTGCCAGCAGCCAGGGGACAGTCGATTGGGATGAGCAGTTCTTC
CDR3 protein: CASSQGTVDWDEQFF
J gene: TRBJ2-1
D gene: TRBD1
clone size: .
CDR3 length: 15
V gene: TRBV3-1/TRBV3-2

CDR3 DNA: TGTGCCACGTCAGCGGGAGGGCTCCGGGGATGGCAGTTCTTC
CDR3 protein: CATSAGGLRGWQFF
J gene: TRBJ2-1
D gene: TRBD2
clone size: .
CDR3 length: 14
V gene: TRBV28

CDR3 DNA: TGTGCCAGTAGTCTGGCAGATCAGCCCCAGCATTTT
CDR3 protein: CASSLADQPQHF
J gene: TRBJ1-5
D gene: .
clone size: .
CDR3 length: 12
V gene: TRBV19

CDR3 DNA: TGTGCCAGCAGTTCGGACAGTATCGGTGAGCAGTTCTTC
CDR3 protein: CASSSDSIGEQFF
J gene: TRBJ2-1
D gene: .
clone size: .
CDR3 length: 13
V gene: TRBV12-3/TRBV12-4

CDR3 DNA: TGTGCCAGCAGTTATTCGACAGGGGGTAAGGAGACCCAGTACTTC
CDR3 protein: CASSYSTGGKETQYF
J gene: TRBJ2-5
D gene: TRBD1
clone size: .
CDR3 length: 15
V gene: TRBV6-6

CDR3 DNA: TGTGCCAGCTCGGGGGGGTCCCGGGAGCCCCAGCATTTT
CDR3 protein: CASSGGSREPQHF
J gene: TRBJ1-5
D gene: .
clone size: .
CDR3 length: 13
V gene: TRBV28

CDR3 DNA: TGCGCCAGCAGCCAAACCAGGGTGATCACTGAAGCTTTCTTT
CDR3 protein: CASSQTRVITEAFF
J gene: TRBJ1-1
D gene: .
clone size: once
CDR3 length: 14
V gene: TRBV4-1

CDR3 DNA: TGTGCCTGGACGGCAGGGGGCACTCGGGAGCAGTACTTC
CDR3 protein: CAWTAGGTREQYF
J gene: TRBJ2-7
D gene: TRBD1
clone size: .
CDR3 length: 13
V gene: TRBV30

CDR3 DNA: TGTGCCAGCAGCGCTCGAGCCCGAACTTCACCCCTCCACTTT
CDR3 protein: CASSARARTSPLHF
J gene: TRBJ1-6
D gene: .
clone size: .
CDR3 length: 14
V gene: TRBV9

CDR3 DNA: TGTGCCAGCAGCCCTCGAGGCACCGACAATGAGCAGTTCTTC
CDR3 protein: CASSPRGTDNEQFF
J gene: TRBJ2-1
D gene: .
clone size: .
CDR3 length: 14
V gene: TRBV11-3

CDR3 DNA: TGCGCCAGCAGCCCACCGGGAGAGAATTCACCCCTCCACTTT
CDR3 protein: CASSPPGENSPLHF
J gene: TRBJ1-6
D gene: .
clone size: .
CDR3 length: 14
V gene: TRBV4-1

CDR3 DNA: TGTGCCACCTCGACTAGCGGGGTTCCAGATACGCAGTATTTT
CDR3 protein: CATSTSGVPDTQYF
J gene: TRBJ2-3
D gene: TRBD2
clone size: .
CDR3 length: 14
V gene: TRBV5-4

CDR3 DNA: TGTGCCAGCAGTGTAAGTTACAGGGGACGAAACACCATATATTTT
CDR3 protein: CASSVSYRGRNTIYF
J gene: TRBJ1-3
D gene: TRBD1
clone size: .
CDR3 length: 15
V gene: TRBV2

CDR3 DNA: TGCGCCAGCAGCCAAGATCACGCGCGGGGGGGCTTCAATGAGCAGTTCTTC
CDR3 protein: CASSQDHARGGFNEQFF
J gene: TRBJ2-1
D gene: TRBD2
clone size: .
CDR3 length: 17
V gene: TRBV4-3

CDR3 DNA: TGTGCCAGCAGCTTACTAGCGGAGACGAACACCGGGGAGCTGTTTTTT
CDR3 protein: CASSLLAETNTGELFF
J gene: TRBJ2-2
D gene: TRBD2
clone size: .
CDR3 length: 16
V gene: TRBV5-6

CDR3 DNA: TGTGCCAGCAGCCCGGGACTAGGCAATCAGCCCCAGCATTTT
CDR3 protein: CASSPGLGNQPQHF
J gene: TRBJ1-5
D gene: .
clone size: .
CDR3 length: 14
V gene: TRBV2

CDR3 DNA: TGTGCCAGCACCACGGGGGGCAATCAGCCCCAGCATTTT
CDR3 protein: CASTTGGNQPQHF
J gene: TRBJ1-5
D gene: .
clone size: .
CDR3 length: 13
V gene: TRBV2

CDR3 DNA: TGTGCCAGCAGTTTTGATGTCCTATACGAGCAGTACTTC
CDR3 protein: CASSFDVLYEQYF
J gene: TRBJ2-7
D gene: .
clone size: .
CDR3 length: 13
V gene: TRBV12-3/TRBV12-4

CDR3 DNA: TGTGCCAGCAGCAGTAGTCCCGGGACAGGGGCGAACACTGAAGCTTTCTTT
CDR3 protein: CASSSSPGTGANTEAFF
J gene: TRBJ1-1
D gene: TRBD1
clone size: .
CDR3 length: 17
V gene: TRBV5-4

CDR3 DNA: TGTGCCAGCAGCTTAAAACTAGCGGGGGCGGAGCAGTTCTTC
CDR3 protein: CASSLKLAGAEQFF
J gene: TRBJ2-1
D gene: TRBD2
clone size: .
CDR3 length: 14
V gene: TRBV7-2

CDR3 DNA: TGCAGTGCTAGTGAGGACAGGGGACTTCAGCCCCAGCATTTT
CDR3 protein: CSASEDRGLQPQHF
J gene: TRBJ1-5
D gene: TRBD1
clone size: .
CDR3 length: 14
V gene: TRBV20-1

CDR3 DNA: TGTGCCAGCCCAAACAGGGGGGGCGACTATGGCTACACCTTC
CDR3 protein: CASPNRGGDYGYTF
J gene: TRBJ1-2
D gene: TRBD1
clone size: .
CDR3 length: 14
V gene: TRBV13

CDR3 DNA: TGTGCCAGCAGCCGTGACAGGGGCACTGAAGCTTTCTTT
CDR3 protein: CASSRDRGTEAFF
J gene: TRBJ1-1
D gene: TRBD1
clone size: .
CDR3 length: 13
V gene: TRBV12-3/TRBV12-4

CDR3 DNA: TGTGCCAGCAGCTTGAGGGGAATGGATACGCAGTATTTT
CDR3 protein: CASSLRGMDTQYF
J gene: TRBJ2-3
D gene: .
clone size: .
CDR3 length: 13
V gene: TRBV5-6

CDR3 DNA: TGTGCCAGCAGCAAACTGGGACTAGCGGTCGGCGAGCAGTACTTC
CDR3 protein: CASSKLGLAVGEQYF
J gene: TRBJ2-7
D gene: TRBD2
clone size: .
CDR3 length: 15
V gene: TRBV5-8

CDR3 DNA: TGTGCCAGCAGCCCTGGTGGGGGGGCAAGCACCGGGGAGCTGTTTTTT
CDR3 protein: CASSPGGGASTGELFF
J gene: TRBJ2-2
D gene: .
clone size: .
CDR3 length: 16
V gene: TRBV9

CDR3 DNA: TGCGCCAGCAGCCAAGGACAGGGCTCGTACAATGAGCAGTTCTTC
CDR3 protein: CASSQGQGSYNEQFF
J gene: TRBJ2-1
D gene: TRBD1
clone size: few
CDR3 length: 15
V gene: TRBV4-3

CDR3 DNA: TGTGCCAGTAGTATAGATCCAGGGCCCAACTATGGCTACACCTTC
CDR3 protein: CASSIDPGPNYGYTF
J gene: TRBJ1-2
D gene: .
clone size: few
CDR3 length: 15
V gene: TRBV19

CDR3 DNA: TGTGCCAGCAGTCCCGGGACAGCCATGAACACTGAAGCTTTCTTT
CDR3 protein: CASSPGTAMNTEAFF
J gene: TRBJ1-1
D gene: TRBD1
clone size: few
CDR3 length: 15
V gene: TRBV28

CDR3 DNA: TGTGCCAGCCGCGGGGGGAATCAGCCCCAGCATTTT
CDR3 protein: CASRGGNQPQHF
J gene: TRBJ1-5
D gene: .
clone size: .
CDR3 length: 12
V gene: TRBV2

CDR3 DNA: TGTGCAAGGGACAGGGGGATGACTGGAAACACCATATATTTT
CDR3 protein: CARDRGMTGNTIYF
J gene: TRBJ1-3
D gene: TRBD1
clone size: once
CDR3 length: 14
V gene: TRBV7-3